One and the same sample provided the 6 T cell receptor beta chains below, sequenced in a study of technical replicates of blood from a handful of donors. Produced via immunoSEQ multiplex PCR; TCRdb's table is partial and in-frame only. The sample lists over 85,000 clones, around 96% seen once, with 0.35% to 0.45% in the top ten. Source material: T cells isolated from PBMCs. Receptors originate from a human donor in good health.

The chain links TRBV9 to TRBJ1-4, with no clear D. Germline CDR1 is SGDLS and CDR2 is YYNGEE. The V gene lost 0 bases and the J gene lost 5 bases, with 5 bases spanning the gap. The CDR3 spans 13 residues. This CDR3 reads CASSVEENEKLFF. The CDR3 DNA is TGTGCCAGCAGCGTAGAAGAGAATGAAAAACTGTTTTTT.

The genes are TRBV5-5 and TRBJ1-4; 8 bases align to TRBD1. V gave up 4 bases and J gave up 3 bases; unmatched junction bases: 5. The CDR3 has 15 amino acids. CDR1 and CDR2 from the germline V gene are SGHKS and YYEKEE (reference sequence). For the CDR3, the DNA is TGTGCCAGCAGCCGAGGGACAGGAGCTAATGAAAAACTGTTTTTT. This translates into CASSRGTGANEKLFF.

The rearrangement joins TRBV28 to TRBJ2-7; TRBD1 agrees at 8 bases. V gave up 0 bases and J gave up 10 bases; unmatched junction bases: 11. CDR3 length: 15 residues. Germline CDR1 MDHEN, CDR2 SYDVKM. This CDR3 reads CASSLWTGATETQYF. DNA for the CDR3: TGTGCCAGCAGTTTATGGACAGGGGCGACCGAAACTCAGTACTTC.

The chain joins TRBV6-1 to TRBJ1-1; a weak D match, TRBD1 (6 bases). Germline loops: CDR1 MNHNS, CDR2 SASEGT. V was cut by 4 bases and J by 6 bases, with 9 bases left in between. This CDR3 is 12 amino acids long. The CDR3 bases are TGTGCCAGCAGTGGACAGGTCCCTGAAGCTTTCTTT. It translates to CASSGQVPEAFF.

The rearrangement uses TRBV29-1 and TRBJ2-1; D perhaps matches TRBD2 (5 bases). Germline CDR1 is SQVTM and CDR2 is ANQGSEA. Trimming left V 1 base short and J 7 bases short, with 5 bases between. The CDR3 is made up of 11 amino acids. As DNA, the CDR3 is TGCAGCGTTGAAGGCGGGAATGAGCAGTTCTTC. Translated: CSVEGGNEQFF.

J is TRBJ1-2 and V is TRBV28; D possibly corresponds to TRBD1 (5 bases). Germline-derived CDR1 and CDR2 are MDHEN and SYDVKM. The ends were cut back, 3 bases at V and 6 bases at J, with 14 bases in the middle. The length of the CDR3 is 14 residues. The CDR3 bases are TGTGCCAGCAGTTTGGCGCGGGACGTAAATGGCTACACCTTC. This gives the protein CASSLARDVNGYTF.